What follows are 13 T cell receptor beta chains derived from one specimen sequenced in a study of blood T cell repertoires in COVID-19 (dated by TCRdb to the early 2020s). The library was generated by the immunoSEQ multiplex PCR assay. TCRdb obtained this table from immuneACCESS and retained in-frame rearrangements with V and J assigned. These tables miss some clones; where compared with another copy, unresolved V genes account for less than half of the shortfall, and the remainder is unexplained. In this sample the table shows roughly 100,000 clones, approximately 80% of which occur a single time. The top ten clonotypes cover just under 4.5% of the sample. The sequencing sample was made of peripheral blood. These receptor sequences come from a human donor in a cohort sampled during active COVID-19.

This clone showed up just a few times. The gene calls are TRBV6-2 or TRBV6-3 and TRBJ1-2; D may be TRBD1 (6 bases). This CDR3 has 13 residues. The germline CDR1 and CDR2 sequences are MNHEY and SVGEGT. The ends were cut back, 2 bases at V and 5 bases at J, with 9 bases in the middle. CDR3 DNA: TGTGCCAGCAGTTACGGACAGCTTTATGGCTACACCTTC. Residues: CASSYGQLYGYTF.

The gene calls are TRBV9 and TRBJ1-3, with D maybe TRBD1 (6 bases). Germline V gene data show CDR1 as SGDLS and CDR2 as YYNGEE. V was shortened by 0 bases and J by 4 bases, with 14 bases between the two germline ends. The CDR3 totals 16 residues. Here the CDR3 DNA reads TGTGCCAGCAGCGTAGATGTGGGGGCGTCCGGAAACACCATATATTTT. It encodes CASSVDVGASGNTIYF.

The chain links TRBV3-1 (or the pseudogene TRBV3-2) to TRBJ2-1; the D gene is possibly TRBD2 (6 bases). Germline V gene sequence: CDR1 LGHDT, CDR2 YNNKEL (reference sequence). The length of the CDR3 is 11 residues. Trimming took 7 bases from V and 10 from J, leaving 11 bases between them. The CDR3 region is CASTRGIEQFF. CDR3 coding DNA: TGTGCCAGCACCCGGGGGATAGAGCAGTTCTTC.

V is TRBV11-3 and J is TRBJ2-2; 7 nucleotides agree with TRBD1. This CDR3 has 15 residues. J gave up 3 bases and V 1 base, and 2 bases lay outside the gene matches. Germline CDR1 SGHNT, CDR2 YENEEA. The CDR3 region is CASSLGQGYTGELFF. The DNA for the CDR3 is TGTGCCAGCAGCTTAGGACAGGGATACACCGGGGAGCTGTTTTTT. Based on the CDR3 plus reference TRBV11-3 and TRBJ2-2, the full variable domain is EAGVVQSPRYKIIEKKQPVAFWCNPISGHNTLYWYLQNLGQGPELLIRYENEEAVDDSQLPKDRFSAERLKGVDSTLKIQPAELGDSAVYLCASSLGQGYTGELFFGEGSRLTVL.

V usage is TRBV2 and J usage is TRBJ1-3; TRBD1 is a possible D gene (5 bases). V shed 6 bases and J shed 4 bases, with 10 bases lying between them. Germline V gives CDR1 SNHLY, CDR2 FYNNEI. The CDR3 covers 13 residues. CDR3 nucleotide sequence: TGTGCCAGCAGGGAGACAGCCGGAAACACCATATATTTT. Protein sequence: CASRETAGNTIYF.

The chain combines TRBV3-1 (or the pseudogene TRBV3-2) with TRBJ2-1, with TRBD2 matching over 13 bases. CDR1 is LGHDT and CDR2 is YNNKEL in the germline V gene (reference sequence). The CDR3 spans 19 residues. Losses at the gene ends were 1 base for V and 0 bases for J; bases not matched to a gene: 6. CDR3 in amino acids: CASSQAGLAGKSSYNEQFF. The DNA of the CDR3 is TGTGCCAGCAGCCAAGCGGGACTAGCGGGGAAAAGCTCCTACAATGAGCAGTTCTTC.

The chain joins TRBV13 to TRBJ1-1; D perhaps matches TRBD1 (5 bases). V was trimmed by 6 bases and J by 0 bases, leaving 14 bases between them. This CDR3 contains 15 residues. Germline loops: CDR1 PRHDT, CDR2 FYEKMQ (reference sequence). In DNA form, the CDR3 reads TGTGCCAGCAGTTCGAGAGGCAGGGTGAACACTGAAGCTTTCTTT. Its translation: CASSSRGRVNTEAFF. Combining the CDR3 with reference TRBV13 and TRBJ1-1 gives the whole variable domain AAGVIQSPRHLIKEKRETATLKCYPIPRHDTVYWYQQGPGQDPQFLISFYEKMQSDKGSIPDRFSAQQFSDYHSELNMSSLELGDSALYFCASSSRGRVNTEAFFGQGTRLTVV.

The chain uses TRBV18 and TRBJ1-5, with TRBD1 as a possible D gene (5 bases). This CDR3 is 15 amino acids long. CDR1 and CDR2 (germline): KGHSH, LQKENI. V was pared by 1 base and J by 0 bases, with 7 bases between. The DNA for the CDR3 is TGTGCCAGCTCACCACTCAGGGCTAGCAATCAGCCCCAGCATTTT. This codes for CASSPLRASNQPQHF.

The gene calls are TRBV27 and TRBJ2-2, with a weak D call TRBD2 (6 bases). V was shortened by 10 bases and J by 1 base, with 16 bases between the two germline ends. The length of the CDR3 is 15 residues. Germline V gene data show CDR1 as MNHEY and CDR2 as SMNVEV (reference sequence). The CDR3 DNA reads as TGTGCCACCTCGCGGGACCCGCTGAACACCGGGGAGCTGTTTTTT. It translates to CATSRDPLNTGELFF.

The V call is TRBV6-6, the J call TRBJ2-3; a possible D gene is TRBD1 (6 bases). The CDR3 covers 15 residues. With 2 bases removed from V and 1 base from J, the gap between germline ends came to 10 bases. CDR1 MNHNY and CDR2 SVGAGI come from the germline V gene (reference sequence). The CDR3 DNA reads as TGTGCCAGCAGTTACCGGGACATTGGCACAGATACGCAGTATTTT. Translating it yields CASSYRDIGTDTQYF.

Only a few counts were recorded for this clone. This sequence joins TRBV10-1 and TRBJ1-6, with TRBD1 matching 7 bases. The CDR3 runs 16 residues. Germline V gives CDR1 WNHNN, CDR2 SYGVQD (reference sequence). V lost 6 bases to trimming and J lost 5 bases; unmatched junction nucleotides: 10. CDR3 sequence (DNA): TGCGCCAGCAGCCACCGGGACAGACGGAATAATTCACCCCTCCACTTT. It is translated as CASSHRDRRNNSPLHF.

The chain is built from TRBV6-2 or TRBV6-3 and TRBJ2-5; TRBD2 agrees at 9 bases. The CDR3 length is 16 residues. The junction had 11 bases not matched to a gene; V was cut back by 4 bases and J by 5 bases. CDR1 and CDR2 (germline): MNHEY, SVGEGT. Here the CDR3 reads CASSSTPLAGIETQYF. CDR3 DNA: TGTGCCAGCAGTTCTACACCCCTAGCGGGGATCGAGACCCAGTACTTC.

The chain is built from TRBV7-6 and TRBJ2-1; TRBD2 aligns across 9 bases. V was pared by 2 bases and J by 8 bases, with 7 bases of the junction left unmatched. Germline CDR1 is SGHVS and CDR2 is FNYEAQ. The CDR3 length is 15 residues. CDR3: CASSLLAGGQDEQFF. In DNA form, the CDR3 reads TGTGCCAGCAGCTTATTGGCGGGGGGGCAGGATGAGCAGTTCTTC.